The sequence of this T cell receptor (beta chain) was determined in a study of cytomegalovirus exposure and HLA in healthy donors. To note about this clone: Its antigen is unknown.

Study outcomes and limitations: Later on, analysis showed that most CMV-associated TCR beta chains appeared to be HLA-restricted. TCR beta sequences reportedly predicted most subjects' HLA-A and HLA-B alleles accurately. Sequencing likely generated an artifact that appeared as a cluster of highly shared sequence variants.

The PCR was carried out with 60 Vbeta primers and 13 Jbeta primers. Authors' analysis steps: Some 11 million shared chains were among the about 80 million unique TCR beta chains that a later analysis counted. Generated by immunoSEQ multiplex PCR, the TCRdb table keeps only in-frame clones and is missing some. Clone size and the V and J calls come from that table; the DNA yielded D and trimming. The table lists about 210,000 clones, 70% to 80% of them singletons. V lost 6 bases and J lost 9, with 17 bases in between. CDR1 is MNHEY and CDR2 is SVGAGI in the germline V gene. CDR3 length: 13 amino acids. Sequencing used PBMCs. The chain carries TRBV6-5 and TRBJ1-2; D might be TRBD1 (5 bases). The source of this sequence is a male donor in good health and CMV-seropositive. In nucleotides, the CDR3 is TGTGCCAGCAGCCGCGGGACGTCCGTCAGCTACACCTTC. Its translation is CASSRGTSVSYTF.